The subject of this entry is one T cell receptor (beta chain). No antigen is known for it. Before the COVID-19 pandemic, during about 2011-2018, CD4+ T cells were taken from unexposed donors. The cells were cultured for 10 days before CD4+ T cells were isolated. Cells permitting, SARS-CoV-2 S/N and four cold-coronavirus spikes were tested on unexposed-donor CD4+ T cells. A few million PBMCs per well were cultured with around 10 IU/ml IL-2. Trimming left V 3 bases short and J 0 bases short, with 16 bases between. From germline, CDR1 is MNHNS and CDR2 SASEGT. The CDR3 has 17 amino acids. This sample is part of a study of CD4 T cells in relation to SARS-CoV-2 and coronaviruses. Some clones are missing from TCRdb's copy, which holds only in-frame ones; the method was immunoSEQ multiplex PCR. The sample lists 18,000 or so clones; about 74% were seen once. Study observations and caveats: In roughly 61% of donors, memory CD4+ clonotypes crossrecognized SARS-CoV-2 and at least one common cold coronavirus spike.

This TCR was sampled from a human donor in good health. The source material was CD4+ T cells from PBMCs, cultured in vitro. This chain links TRBV6-1 with TRBJ2-3; TRBD2 might be the D (5 bases). The CDR3 coding sequence is TGTGCCAGCAGTGAGTATTACTCAGCGGCTAGCACAGATACGCAGTATTTT. As protein: CASSEYYSAASTDTQYF.